This T cell receptor (beta chain) emerged from a study of T cell repertoires in cytomegalovirus infection. Whole-study context: From public TCR beta signatures came an indication of both CMV infection and matching HLA type. Study-wide findings and caveats: The cumulative frequency of public TCR beta families distinguished individuals who carried CMV together with the relevant HLA. What dominated the ex vivo response were HLA-C-restricted CMV-specific TCR beta clonotypes.

TCRdb re-called the reads with MiXCR, one entry per CDR3 protein. Of about 460,000 distinct CDR3 sequences in the sample, around 10% were seen once. V was trimmed by 3 bases and J by 0 bases, leaving 22 bases between them. This CDR3 has 19 residues. Germline V gene lookup returns CDR1 SGHKS and CDR2 YYEKEE (reference sequence). There are a few counts of this clonotype. What it binds is not known. Specimen: PBMCs. This chain links TRBV5-5 with TRBJ2-1; D remains ambiguous. The clonotype was recovered from a human donor in good health (CMV status not recorded). Some clones in this sample may be carry-over from other donors' samples. The CDR3 nucleotides read TGTGCCAGCAGCTCGCGCCCGCCCTCATCGGTTAGCTCCTACAATGAGCAGTTCTTC. It yields the protein CASSSRPPSSVSSYNEQFF.